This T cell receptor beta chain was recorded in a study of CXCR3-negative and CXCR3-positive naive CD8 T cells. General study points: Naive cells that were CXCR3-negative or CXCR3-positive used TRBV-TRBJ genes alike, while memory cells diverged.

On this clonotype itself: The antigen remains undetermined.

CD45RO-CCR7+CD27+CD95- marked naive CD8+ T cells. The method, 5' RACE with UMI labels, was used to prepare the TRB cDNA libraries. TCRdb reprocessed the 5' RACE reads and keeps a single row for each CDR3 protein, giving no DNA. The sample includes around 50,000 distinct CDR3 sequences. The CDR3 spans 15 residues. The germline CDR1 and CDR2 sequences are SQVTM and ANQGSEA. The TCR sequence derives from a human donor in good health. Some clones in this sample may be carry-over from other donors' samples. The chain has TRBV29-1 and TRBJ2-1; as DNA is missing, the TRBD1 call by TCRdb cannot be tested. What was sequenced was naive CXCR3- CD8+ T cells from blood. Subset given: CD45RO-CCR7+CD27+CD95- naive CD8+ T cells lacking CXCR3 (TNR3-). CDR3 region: CSVDPLRGGNNEQFF.